The next 6 T cell receptor beta chains were all read from a single sample in a study of response to subunit inactivated influenza vaccine (dated by TCRdb to 2017 to 2018). Library preparation was by RT-PCR. TCRdb lists the instrument as Illumina HiSeq 2500. TCRdb handled the public reads itself, with Q25 trimming in fastp and clone calling in MiXCR, and kept productive beta chains. Every CDR3 protein is listed once, alongside the most common genes and DNA of its rows. The sample has 400,000 to 550,000 distinct CDR3 sequences on record, roughly 23% of them singletons. Of the sample, over 1.5% is held by the ten largest clones. The sample was CD4+ T cells sorted from PBMCs, taken around 5 days after vaccination. These receptor sequences come from a man aged 45 to 65 who received an inactivated influenza vaccine. Donor details come from another sample of the same person, matched by shared clones.

The chain combines TRBV5-6 with TRBJ1-1; D is possibly TRBD1 (5 bases). Germline V gives CDR1 SGHDT, CDR2 YYEEEE. V dropped 0 bases and J dropped 10 bases, with 10 bases sitting between them. CDR3 length equals 12 residues. CDR3 protein: CASSLAGTLAFF. DNA for the CDR3: TGTGCCAGCAGCTTGGCCGGGACGTTAGCTTTCTTT.

This clonotype has only a few counts. The rearrangement uses TRBV12-3 or TRBV12-4 and TRBJ2-5, with 8 bases lining up with TRBD1. The CDR3 extends over 12 amino acids. J lost 11 bases, V lost 6 bases, and 8 bases had no gene match. CDR3 nucleotide sequence: TGTGCCAGCAGACGGACAGGGCCCCCTCAGTACTTC. It yields the protein CASRRTGPPQYF.

This clonotype was counted ten times or more. The J gene is TRBJ2-2, the V gene TRBV5-1; D remains ambiguous. V was pared by 0 bases and J by 4 bases, with 7 bases between. Germline V lookup: CDR1 SGHRS, CDR2 YFSETQ. The CDR3 length is 14 residues. The CDR3, as DNA: TGCGCCAGCAGCTTGGCCTGGAGCACCGGGGAGCTGTTTTTT. Amino acid sequence: CASSLAWSTGELFF.

This clonotype was seen a few times. The chain uses TRBV6-5 and TRBJ2-5, with D tentatively TRBD2 (5 bases). Trimming stripped 6 bases from V and 13 bases from J, with 18 bases between. Per germline, CDR1 MNHEY and CDR2 SVGAGI. The CDR3 has 12 amino acids. CDR3 DNA: TGTGCCAGCAGCCGCGGGTCGATGGACCTGTACTTC. It translates to CASSRGSMDLYF.

This clonotype was counted between two and nine times. This sequence joins TRBV5-1 and TRBJ2-5; tentatively, D is TRBD2 (5 bases). CDR1 is SGHRS, CDR2 YFSETQ, per germline. Trimming pared 4 bases from V and 4 bases from J, leaving 14 bases between. The CDR3 has 14 residues. This chain's CDR3 is CASSPSSARETQYF. The CDR3 bases are TGCGCCAGCAGCCCTAGTAGCGCGCGAGAGACCCAGTACTTC.

This clonotype occurred a few times. The chain carries TRBV28 and TRBJ2-1, with unresolved D. V gave up 4 bases and J gave up 8 bases, with 6 bases separating them. CDR3 length: 11 residues. The germline V gene encodes CDR1 MDHEN and CDR2 SYDVKM. The CDR3 DNA reads as TGTGCCAGCAGTTCACCCGATGAGCAGTTCTTC. Translated: CASSSPDEQFF.